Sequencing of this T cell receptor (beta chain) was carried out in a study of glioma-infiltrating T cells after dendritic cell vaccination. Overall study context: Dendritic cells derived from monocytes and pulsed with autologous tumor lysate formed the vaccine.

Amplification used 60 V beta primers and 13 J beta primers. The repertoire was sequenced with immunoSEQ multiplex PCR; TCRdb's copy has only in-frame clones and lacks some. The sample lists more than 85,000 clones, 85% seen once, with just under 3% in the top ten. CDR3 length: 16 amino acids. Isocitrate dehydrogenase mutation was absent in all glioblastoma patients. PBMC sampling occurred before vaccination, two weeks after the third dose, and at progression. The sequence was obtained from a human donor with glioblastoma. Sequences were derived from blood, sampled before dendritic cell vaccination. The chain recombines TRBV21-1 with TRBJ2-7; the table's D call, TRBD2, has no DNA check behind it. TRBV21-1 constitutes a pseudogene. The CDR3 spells CASSSGLAGVPYEQYF. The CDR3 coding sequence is TGTGCCAGCAGCAGTGGACTAGCGGGAGTCCCGTACGAGCAGTACTTC.